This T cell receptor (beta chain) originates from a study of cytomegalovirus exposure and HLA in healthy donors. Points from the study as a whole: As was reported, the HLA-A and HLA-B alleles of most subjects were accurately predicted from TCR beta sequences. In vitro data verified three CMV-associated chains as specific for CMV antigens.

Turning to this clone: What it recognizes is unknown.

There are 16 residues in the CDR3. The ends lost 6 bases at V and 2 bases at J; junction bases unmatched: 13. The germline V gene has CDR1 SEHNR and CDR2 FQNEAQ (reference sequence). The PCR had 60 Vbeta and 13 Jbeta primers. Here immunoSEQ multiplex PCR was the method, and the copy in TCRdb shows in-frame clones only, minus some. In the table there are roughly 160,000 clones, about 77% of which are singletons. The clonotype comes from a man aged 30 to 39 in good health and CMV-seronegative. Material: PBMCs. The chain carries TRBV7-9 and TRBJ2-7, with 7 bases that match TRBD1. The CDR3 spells CASSLTGTALTYEQYF. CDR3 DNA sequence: TGTGCCAGCAGTCTAACCGGGACAGCTCTTACCTACGAGCAGTACTTC.